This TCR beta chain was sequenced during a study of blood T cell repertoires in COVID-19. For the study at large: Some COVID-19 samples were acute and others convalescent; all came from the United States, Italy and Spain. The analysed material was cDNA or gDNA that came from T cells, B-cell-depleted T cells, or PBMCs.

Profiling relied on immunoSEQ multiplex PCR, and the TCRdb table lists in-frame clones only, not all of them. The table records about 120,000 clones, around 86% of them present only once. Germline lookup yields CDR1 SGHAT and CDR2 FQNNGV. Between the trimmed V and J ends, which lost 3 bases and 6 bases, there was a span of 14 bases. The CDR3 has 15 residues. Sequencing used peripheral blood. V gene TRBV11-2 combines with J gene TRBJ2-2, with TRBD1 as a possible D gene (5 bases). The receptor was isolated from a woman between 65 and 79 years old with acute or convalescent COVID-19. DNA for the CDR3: TGTGCCAGCAGCTTCGGACATACCGGATCCGGGGAGCTGTTTTTT. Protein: CASSFGHTGSGELFF. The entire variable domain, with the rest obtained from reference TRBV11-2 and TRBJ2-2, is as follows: EAGVAQSPRYKIIEKRQSVAFWCNPISGHATLYWYQQILGQGPKLLIQFQNNGVVDDSQLPKDRFSAERLKGVDSTLKIQPAKLEDSAVYLCASSFGHTGSGELFFGEGSRLTVL.